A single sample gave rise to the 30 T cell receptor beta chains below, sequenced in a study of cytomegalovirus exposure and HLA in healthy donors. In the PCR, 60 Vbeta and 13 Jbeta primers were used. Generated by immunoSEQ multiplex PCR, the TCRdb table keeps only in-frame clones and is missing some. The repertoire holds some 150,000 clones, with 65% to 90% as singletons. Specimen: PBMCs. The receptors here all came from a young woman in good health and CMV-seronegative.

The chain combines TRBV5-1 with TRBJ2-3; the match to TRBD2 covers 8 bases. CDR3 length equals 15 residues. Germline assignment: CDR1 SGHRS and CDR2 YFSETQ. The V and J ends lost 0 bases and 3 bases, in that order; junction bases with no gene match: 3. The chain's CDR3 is CASSLVPSGTDTQYF. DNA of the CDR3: TGCGCCAGCAGCTTGGTTCCTAGCGGGACAGATACGCAGTATTTT.

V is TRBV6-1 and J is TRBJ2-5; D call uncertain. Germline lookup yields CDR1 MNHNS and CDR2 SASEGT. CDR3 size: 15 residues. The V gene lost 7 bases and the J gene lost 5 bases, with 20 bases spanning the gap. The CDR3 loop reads CASKPAVVNGETQYF. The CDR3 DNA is TGTGCCAGCAAACCGGCGGTGGTAAATGGGGAGACCCAGTACTTC.

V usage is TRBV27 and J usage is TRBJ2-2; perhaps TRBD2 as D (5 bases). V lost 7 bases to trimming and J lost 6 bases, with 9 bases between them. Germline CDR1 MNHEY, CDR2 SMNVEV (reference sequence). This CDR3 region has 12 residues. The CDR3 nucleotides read TGTGCCAGCAACCTCGGGGCCGGGGAGCTGTTTTTT. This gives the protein CASNLGAGELFF.

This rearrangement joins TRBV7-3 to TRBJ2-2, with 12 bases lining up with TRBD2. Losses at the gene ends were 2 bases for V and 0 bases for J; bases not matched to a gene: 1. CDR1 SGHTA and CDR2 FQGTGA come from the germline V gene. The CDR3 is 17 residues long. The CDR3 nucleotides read TGTGCCAGCAGCTTAGCTAGCGGGAGGGCGAACACCGGGGAGCTGTTTTTT. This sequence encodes CASSLASGRANTGELFF.

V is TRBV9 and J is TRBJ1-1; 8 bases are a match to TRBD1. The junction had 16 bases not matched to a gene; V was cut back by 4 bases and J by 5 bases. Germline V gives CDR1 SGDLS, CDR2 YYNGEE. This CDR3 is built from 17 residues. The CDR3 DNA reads TGTGCCAGCAGCCAGATAGGACAGGGTGCTAGGAGGACTGAAGCTTTCTTT. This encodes CASSQIGQGARRTEAFF. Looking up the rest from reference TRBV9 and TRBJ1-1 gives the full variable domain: DSGVTQTPKHLITATGQRVTLRCSPRSGDLSVYWYQQSLDQGLQFLIQYYNGEERAKGNILERFSAQQFPDLHSELNLSSLELGDSALYFCASSQIGQGARRTEAFFGQGTRLTVV.

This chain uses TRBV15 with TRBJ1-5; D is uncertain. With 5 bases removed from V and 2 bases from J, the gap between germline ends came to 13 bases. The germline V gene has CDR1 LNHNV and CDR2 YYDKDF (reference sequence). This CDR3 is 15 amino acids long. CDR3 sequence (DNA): TGTGCCACCAGCCGGAGGACGTCCGGCAATCAGCCCCAGCATTTT. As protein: CATSRRTSGNQPQHF.

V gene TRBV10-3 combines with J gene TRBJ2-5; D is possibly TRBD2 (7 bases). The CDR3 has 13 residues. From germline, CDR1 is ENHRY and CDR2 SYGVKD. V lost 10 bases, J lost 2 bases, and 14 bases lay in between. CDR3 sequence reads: CASGRGGQETQYF. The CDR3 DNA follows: TGTGCCAGCGGAAGGGGGGGGCAAGAGACCCAGTACTTC.

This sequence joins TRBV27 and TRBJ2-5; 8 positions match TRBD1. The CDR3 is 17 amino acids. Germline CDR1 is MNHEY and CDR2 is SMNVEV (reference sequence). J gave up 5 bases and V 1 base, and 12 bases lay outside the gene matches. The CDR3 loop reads CASSLWGRAGGVETQYF. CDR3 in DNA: TGTGCCAGCAGTTTATGGGGTAGGGCAGGGGGCGTTGAGACCCAGTACTTC.

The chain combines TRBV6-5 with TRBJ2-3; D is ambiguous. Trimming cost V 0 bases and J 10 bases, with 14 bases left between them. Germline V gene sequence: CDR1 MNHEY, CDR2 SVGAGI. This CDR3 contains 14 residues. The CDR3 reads CASSYSTSTNAQYF. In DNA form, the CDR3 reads TGTGCCAGCAGTTACTCGACTTCAACGAACGCGCAGTATTTT.

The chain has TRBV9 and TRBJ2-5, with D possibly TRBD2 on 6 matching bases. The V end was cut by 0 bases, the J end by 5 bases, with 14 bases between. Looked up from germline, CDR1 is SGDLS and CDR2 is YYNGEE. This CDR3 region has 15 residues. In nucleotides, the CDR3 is TGTGCCAGCAGCGTAGGGTCGGGAGAAAGGGAGACCCAGTACTTC. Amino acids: CASSVGSGERETQYF.

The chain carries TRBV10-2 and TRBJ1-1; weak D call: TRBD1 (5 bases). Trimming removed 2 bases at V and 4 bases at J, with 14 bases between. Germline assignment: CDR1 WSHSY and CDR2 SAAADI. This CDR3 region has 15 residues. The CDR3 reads CASSETGDWGTEAFF. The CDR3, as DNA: TGCGCCAGCAGTGAGACGGGGGATTGGGGCACTGAAGCTTTCTTT.

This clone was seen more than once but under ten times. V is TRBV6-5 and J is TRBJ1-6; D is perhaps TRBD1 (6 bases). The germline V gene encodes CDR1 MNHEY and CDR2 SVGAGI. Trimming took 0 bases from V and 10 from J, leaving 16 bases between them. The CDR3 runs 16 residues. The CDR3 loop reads CASSYSGGHSGSPLHF. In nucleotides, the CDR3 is TGTGCCAGCAGTTACTCGGGGGGGCATAGTGGGTCACCCCTCCACTTT.

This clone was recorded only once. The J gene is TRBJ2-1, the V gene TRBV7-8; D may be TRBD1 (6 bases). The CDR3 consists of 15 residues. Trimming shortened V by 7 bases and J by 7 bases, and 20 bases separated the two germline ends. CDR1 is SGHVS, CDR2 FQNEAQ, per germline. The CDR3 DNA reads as TGTGCCAGCACCAGGATCAACAGGGTGGGAAATGAGCAGTTCTTC. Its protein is CASTRINRVGNEQFF.

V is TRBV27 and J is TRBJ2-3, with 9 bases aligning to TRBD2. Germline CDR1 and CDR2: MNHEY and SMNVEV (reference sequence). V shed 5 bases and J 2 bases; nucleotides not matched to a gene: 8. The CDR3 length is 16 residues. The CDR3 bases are TGTGCCAGCAGTGCGCCCGGGACTAGCCCCACAGATACGCAGTATTTT. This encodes CASSAPGTSPTDTQYF.

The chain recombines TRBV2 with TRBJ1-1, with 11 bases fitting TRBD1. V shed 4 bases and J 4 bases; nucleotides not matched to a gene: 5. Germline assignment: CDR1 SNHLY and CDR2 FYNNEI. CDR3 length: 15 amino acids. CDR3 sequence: CASSGDRGSGTEAFF. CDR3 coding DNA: TGTGCCAGCAGTGGGGACAGGGGGTCGGGCACTGAAGCTTTCTTT.

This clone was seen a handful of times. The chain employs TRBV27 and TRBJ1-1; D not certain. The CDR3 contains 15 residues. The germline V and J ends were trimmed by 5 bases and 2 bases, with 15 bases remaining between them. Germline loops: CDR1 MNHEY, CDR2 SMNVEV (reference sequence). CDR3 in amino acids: CASSPLSTFNTEAFF. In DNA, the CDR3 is TGTGCCAGCAGTCCACTATCGACGTTTAACACTGAAGCTTTCTTT.

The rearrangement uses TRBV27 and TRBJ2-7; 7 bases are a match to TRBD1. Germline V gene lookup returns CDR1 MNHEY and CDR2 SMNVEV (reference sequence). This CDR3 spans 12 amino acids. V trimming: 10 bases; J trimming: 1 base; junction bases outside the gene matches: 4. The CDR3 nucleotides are TGTGCCACCGCACAGGGGTCCTACGAGCAGTACTTC. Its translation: CATAQGSYEQYF.

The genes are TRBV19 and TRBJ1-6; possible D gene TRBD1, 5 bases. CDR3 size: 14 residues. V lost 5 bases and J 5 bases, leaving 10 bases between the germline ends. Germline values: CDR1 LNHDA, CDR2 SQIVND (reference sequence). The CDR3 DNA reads TGTGCCAGTAGTGAGGGACTGAATAATTCACCCCTCCACTTT. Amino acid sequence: CASSEGLNNSPLHF.

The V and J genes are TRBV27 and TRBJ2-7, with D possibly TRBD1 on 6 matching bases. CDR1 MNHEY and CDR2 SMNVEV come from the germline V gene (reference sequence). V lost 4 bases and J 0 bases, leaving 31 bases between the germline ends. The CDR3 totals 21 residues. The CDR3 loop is CASSSTGRWAVLLGSSYEQYF. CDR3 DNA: TGTGCCAGCAGTTCCACAGGGCGTTGGGCCGTATTATTGGGGTCCTCCTACGAGCAGTACTTC.

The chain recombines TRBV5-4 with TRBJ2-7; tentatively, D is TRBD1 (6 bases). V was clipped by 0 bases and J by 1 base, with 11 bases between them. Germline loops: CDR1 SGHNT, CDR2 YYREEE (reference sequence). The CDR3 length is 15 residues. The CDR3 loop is CASSLAGASSYEQYF. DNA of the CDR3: TGTGCCAGCAGCTTGGCAGGGGCGAGTTCCTACGAGCAGTACTTC. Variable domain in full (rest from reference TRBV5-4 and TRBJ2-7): ETGVTQSPTHLIKTRGQQVTLRCSSQSGHNTVSWYQQALGQGPQFIFQYYREEENGRGNFPPRFSGLQFPNYSSELNVNALELDDSALYLCASSLAGASSYEQYFGPGTRLTVT.

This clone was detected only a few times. CDR3 residues: CASSDTPAGEAFF. CDR3 bases: TGTGCCAGCAGTGACACGCCCGCAGGTGAAGCTTTCTTT. J is TRBJ1-1 and V is TRBV2; D remains ambiguous. Deletions cut 3 bases from V and 7 bases from J, with 12 bases between. This CDR3 region has 13 residues. Germline V gene lookup returns CDR1 SNHLY and CDR2 FYNNEI.

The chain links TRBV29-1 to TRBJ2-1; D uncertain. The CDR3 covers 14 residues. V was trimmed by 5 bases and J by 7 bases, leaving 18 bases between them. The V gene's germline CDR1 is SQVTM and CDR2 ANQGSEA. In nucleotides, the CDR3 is TGCAGCGTTTCATCCCTCGGAGCAAAGAATGAGCAGTTCTTC. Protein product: CSVSSLGAKNEQFF.

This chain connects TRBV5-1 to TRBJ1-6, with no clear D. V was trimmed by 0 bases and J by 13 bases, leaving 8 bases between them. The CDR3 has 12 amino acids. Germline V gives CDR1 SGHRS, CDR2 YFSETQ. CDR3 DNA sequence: TGCGCCAGCAGCTTGGCCGGTGTTCCCCTCCACTTT. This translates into CASSLAGVPLHF.

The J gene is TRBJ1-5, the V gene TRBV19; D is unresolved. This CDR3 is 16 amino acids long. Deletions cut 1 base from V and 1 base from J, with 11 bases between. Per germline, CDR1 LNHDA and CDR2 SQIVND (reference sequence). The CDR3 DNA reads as TGTGCCAGTAGTATAGTTGGAGGGAACAGCAATCAGCCCCAGCATTTT. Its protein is CASSIVGGNSNQPQHF.

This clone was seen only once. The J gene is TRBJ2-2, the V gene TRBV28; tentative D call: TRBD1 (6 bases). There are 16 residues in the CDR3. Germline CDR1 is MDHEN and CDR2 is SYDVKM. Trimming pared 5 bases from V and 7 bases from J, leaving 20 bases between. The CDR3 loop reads CASSPGQWRRGGELFF. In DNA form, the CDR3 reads TGTGCCAGCAGTCCTGGACAGTGGCGGCGTGGCGGGGAGCTGTTTTTT.

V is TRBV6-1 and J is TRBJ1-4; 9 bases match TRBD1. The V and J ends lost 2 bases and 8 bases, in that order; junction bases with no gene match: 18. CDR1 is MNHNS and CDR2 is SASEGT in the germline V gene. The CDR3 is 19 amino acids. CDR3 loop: CASSEYLGTGWRMDEKLFF. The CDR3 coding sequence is TGTGCCAGCAGTGAATATTTAGGGACAGGGTGGCGAATGGACGAAAAACTGTTTTTT.

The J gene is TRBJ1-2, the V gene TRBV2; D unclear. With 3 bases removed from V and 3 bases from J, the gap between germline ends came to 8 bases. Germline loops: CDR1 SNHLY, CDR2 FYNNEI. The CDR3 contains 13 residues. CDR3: CASSDQFYYGYTF. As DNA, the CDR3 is TGTGCCAGCAGTGACCAGTTCTACTATGGCTACACCTTC.

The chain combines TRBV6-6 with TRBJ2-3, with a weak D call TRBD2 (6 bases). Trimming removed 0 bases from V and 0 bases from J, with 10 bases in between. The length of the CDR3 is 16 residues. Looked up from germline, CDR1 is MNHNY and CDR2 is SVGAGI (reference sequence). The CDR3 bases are TGTGCCAGCAGTTACTCCTTAGCGGTGAGCACAGATACGCAGTATTTT. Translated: CASSYSLAVSTDTQYF.

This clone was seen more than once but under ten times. The CDR3 region is CASSVDSGGADTQYF. The CDR3 DNA reads as TGTGCCAGCAGCGTAGACAGCGGGGGAGCGGATACGCAGTATTTT. The V gene is TRBV9, the J gene TRBJ2-3; TRBD2 aligns across 8 bases. Germline trimming cut 0 bases from V and 6 bases from J; bases unmatched to any gene: 6. This CDR3 has 15 residues. Germline-derived CDR1 and CDR2 are SGDLS and YYNGEE.

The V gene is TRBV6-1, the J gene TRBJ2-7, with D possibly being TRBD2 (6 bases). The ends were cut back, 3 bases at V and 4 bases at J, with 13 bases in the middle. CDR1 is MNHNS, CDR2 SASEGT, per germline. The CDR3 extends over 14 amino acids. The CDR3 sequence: CASSDRRGRYEQYF. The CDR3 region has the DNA TGTGCCAGCAGTGATAGGAGGGGCCGTTACGAGCAGTACTTC.